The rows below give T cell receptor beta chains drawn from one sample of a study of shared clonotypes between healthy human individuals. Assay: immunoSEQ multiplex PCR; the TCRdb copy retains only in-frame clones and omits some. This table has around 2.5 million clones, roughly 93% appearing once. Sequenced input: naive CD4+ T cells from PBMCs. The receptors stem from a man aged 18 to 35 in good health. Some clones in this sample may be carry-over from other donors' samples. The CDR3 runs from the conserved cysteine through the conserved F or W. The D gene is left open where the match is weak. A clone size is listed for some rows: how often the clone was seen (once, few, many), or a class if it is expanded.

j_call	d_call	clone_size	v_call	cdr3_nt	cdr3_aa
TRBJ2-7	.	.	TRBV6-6	TGTGCCAGCAGTTACTCGCCAGGGGCCGGAGAAGAGCAGTACTTC	CASSYSPGAGEEQYF
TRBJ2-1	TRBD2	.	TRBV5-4	TGTGCCAGCAGGGCCGGGACTAGCGGGAACCTCTTGAGGTATGAGCAGTTCTTC	CASRAGTSGNLLRYEQFF
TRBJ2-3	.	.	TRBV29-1	TGCAGCGTTGTTCGCCGGAGGTCAGATACGCAGTATTTT	CSVVRRRSDTQYF
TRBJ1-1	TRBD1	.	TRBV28	TGTGCCAGCACCCCCGGGACAGACGAACTCTGGGAAGCTTTCTTT	CASTPGTDELWEAFF
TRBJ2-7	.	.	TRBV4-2	TGTGCCAGCAGCCAAGATCAATCATCCGCCAGTTTGGAGCAGTACTTC	CASSQDQSSASLEQYF
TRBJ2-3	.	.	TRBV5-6	TGTGCCAGCAGCTCCTATGGGGCTACAGATACGCAGTATTTT	CASSSYGATDTQYF
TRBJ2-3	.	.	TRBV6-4	TGTGCCAGCAGTCAGACGGGGTCAACAGATACGCAGTATTTT	CASSQTGSTDTQYF
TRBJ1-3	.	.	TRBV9	TGTGCCAGCAGCGTATTGGCCTTGTCACAGAGAAACACCATATATTTT	CASSVLALSQRNTIYF
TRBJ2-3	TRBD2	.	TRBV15	TGTGCCACCAGCAGAGGACTAGCGGGAGGTGAAGATACGCAGTATTTT	CATSRGLAGGEDTQYF
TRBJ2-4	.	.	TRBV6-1	TGTGCCAGCAGCGAAAGACTGGGAAACATTCAGTACTTC	CASSERLGNIQYF
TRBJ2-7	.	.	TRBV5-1	TGCGCCAGCAGCTTGGCGGCAGTACCCGCCTACGAGCAGTACTTC	CASSLAAVPAYEQYF
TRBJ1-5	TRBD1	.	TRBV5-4	TGTGCCAGCAGCTTGATCGTACAGGGGGGGACTGTTCAGCCCCAGCATTTT	CASSLIVQGGTVQPQHF
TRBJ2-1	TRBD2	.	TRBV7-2	TGTGCCAGCAGGCTGGGACTAGCGGGCTCCTACAATGAGCAGTTCTTC	CASRLGLAGSYNEQFF
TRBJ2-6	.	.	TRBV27	TGTGCCAGCAGTTTAAACAGGGTAAGATCTGGGGCCAACGTCCTGACTTTC	CASSLNRVRSGANVLTF
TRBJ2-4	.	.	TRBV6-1	TGTGCCAGCAGTGGGGGCCTCTGGGCTAACATTCAGTACTTC	CASSGGLWANIQYF
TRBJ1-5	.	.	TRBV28	TGTGCCAGCAGTTCGTCGTTACCCCAGCATTTT	CASSSSLPQHF
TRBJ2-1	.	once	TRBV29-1	TGCAGCGTTGCCATGAGGGGGACCGGGTGGTCAGAGCAGTTCTTC	CSVAMRGTGWSEQFF
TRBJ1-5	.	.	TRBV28	TGTGCCAGCAGAGCTCAGGGGTCTCAGCCCCAGCATTTT	CASRAQGSQPQHF
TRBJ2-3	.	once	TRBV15	TGTGCCACCAGCAGAGGAGTGAGCACAGATACGCAGTATTTT	CATSRGVSTDTQYF
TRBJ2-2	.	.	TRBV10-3	TGTGCCATCAAAGAGGGGGCGAACACCGGGGAGCTGTTTTTT	CAIKEGANTGELFF
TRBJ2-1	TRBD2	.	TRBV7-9	TGTGCCAGCAGCTTAGGACTAGCGGGAGGTTCCTACAATGAGCAGTTCTTC	CASSLGLAGGSYNEQFF
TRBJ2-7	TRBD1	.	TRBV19	TGTGCCAGTAGTCCGATAGACAGGGGGGACGCCTACGAGCAGTACTTC	CASSPIDRGDAYEQYF
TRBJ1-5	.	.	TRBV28	TGTGCCAGCATTGGCCTGATTTTGGGCGATCAGCCCCAGCATTTT	CASIGLILGDQPQHF
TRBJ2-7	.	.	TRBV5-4	TGTGCCAGCAGCTTAGGGGGGAGCTCCTACGAGCAGTACTTC	CASSLGGSSYEQYF
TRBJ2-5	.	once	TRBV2	TGTGCCAGCAGGGTGGGAGAAGTCGGGACCCAGTACTTC	CASRVGEVGTQYF
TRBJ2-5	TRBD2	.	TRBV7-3	TGTGCCAGCAGCTTAAACGGGAGGGCCCTCTTGGGAGGGGAAGAGACCCAGTACTTC	CASSLNGRALLGGEETQYF
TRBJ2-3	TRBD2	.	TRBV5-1	TGCGCCAGCAAGGGTACGGGAGGGTTTGTTAGAGATACGCAGTATTTT	CASKGTGGFVRDTQYF
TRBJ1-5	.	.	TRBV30	TGTGCCTGGAGTGTACAGCCTAGTCAGCCCCAGCATTTT	CAWSVQPSQPQHF
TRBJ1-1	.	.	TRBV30	TGTGCCTGGTTAGAGGAGGCTGAAGCTTTCTTT	CAWLEEAEAFF
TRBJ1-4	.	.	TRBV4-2	TGTGCCAGCAGCCAGCGATCAACTAATGAAAAACTGTTTTTT	CASSQRSTNEKLFF
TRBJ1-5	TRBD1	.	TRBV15	TGTGCCACCAAGGGACAGGGGAATCAGCCCCAGCATTTT	CATKGQGNQPQHF
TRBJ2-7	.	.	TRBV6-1	TGTGCCAGCAGTGATCCCGGACAGACCTACGAGCAGTACTTC	CASSDPGQTYEQYF
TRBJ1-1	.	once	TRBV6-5	TGTGCCAGCAGGCAAGGGCGCGGAGGTGAAGCTTTCTTT	CASRQGRGGEAFF
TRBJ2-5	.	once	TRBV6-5	TGTGCCAGCAGTTACTCGGGGTCAGGGACCCAAGAGACCCAGTACTTC	CASSYSGSGTQETQYF
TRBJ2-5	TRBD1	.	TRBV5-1	TGCGCCAGCAGCACACAGGGGGGAGAGACCCAGTACTTC	CASSTQGGETQYF
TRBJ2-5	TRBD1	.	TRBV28	TGTGCCAGCAGTTTAAGACAGGGGTTGCGTGAGACCCAGTACTTC	CASSLRQGLRETQYF
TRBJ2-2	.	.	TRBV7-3	TGTGCCAGCAGCTTATTTAACTCCCTGAACACCGGGGAGCTGTTTTTT	CASSLFNSLNTGELFF
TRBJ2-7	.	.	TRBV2	TGTGCCAGCACCCCGAGGCCAACCTACGAGCAGTACTTC	CASTPRPTYEQYF
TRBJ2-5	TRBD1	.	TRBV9	TGTGCCAGCAGCCCCCGACCGGGACAGGATACGGAGACCCAGTACTTC	CASSPRPGQDTETQYF
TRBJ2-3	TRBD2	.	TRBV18	TGTGCCAGCTCACCACGTAGCGGGAGGGCCGCAGATACGCAGTATTTT	CASSPRSGRAADTQYF
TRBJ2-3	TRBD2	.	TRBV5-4	TGTGCCAGCAGCTTGGTGATGCGGGGGGGAGGAGATACGCAGTATTTT	CASSLVMRGGGDTQYF
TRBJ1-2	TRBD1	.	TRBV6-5	TGTGCCAGCAGTTACGAACCCCGGACAGGGCGGGGCTACACCTTC	CASSYEPRTGRGYTF
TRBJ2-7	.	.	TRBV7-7	TGTGCCAGCAGCTTAGTTACAGGGAAGCACGAGCAGTACTTC	CASSLVTGKHEQYF
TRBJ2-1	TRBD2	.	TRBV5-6	TGTGCCAGCAGCTTGGCCGAGACTAGCGGGTACAATGAGCAGTTCTTC	CASSLAETSGYNEQFF
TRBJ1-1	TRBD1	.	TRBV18	TGTGCCAGCTCCCCGAGGACAGGGTTGACTCCGGGCACTGAAGCTTTCTTT	CASSPRTGLTPGTEAFF
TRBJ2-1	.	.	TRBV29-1	TGCAGCGTCCCGAAGTGGCCCTCCTACAATGAGCAGTTCTTC	CSVPKWPSYNEQFF
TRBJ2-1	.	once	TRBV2	TGTGCCAGCAGTGACGGCGTACTAGTGGGCAATGAGCAGTTCTTC	CASSDGVLVGNEQFF
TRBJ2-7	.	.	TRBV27	TGTGCCAGCTCTCCTACGGGGTTCTCCTACGAGCAGTACTTC	CASSPTGFSYEQYF
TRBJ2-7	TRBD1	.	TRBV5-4	TGTGCCAGCAGCTCCCCCGGGACAGGGTTTAGCGAGCAGTACTTC	CASSSPGTGFSEQYF
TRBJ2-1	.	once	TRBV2	TGTGCCAGCAGTGAAAGGGCGGTCGAGCAGTTCTTC	CASSERAVEQFF
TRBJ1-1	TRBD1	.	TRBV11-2	TGTGCCAGCAGTTCCGGACAGGCTGCCACTGAAGCTTTCTTT	CASSSGQAATEAFF
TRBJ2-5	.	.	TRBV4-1	TGCGCCAGCAGCAAAACTAGCCTACAAGAGACCCAGTACTTC	CASSKTSLQETQYF
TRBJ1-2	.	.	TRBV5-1	TGCGCCAGCAGCTTTGGAATGACCAACTATGGCTACACCTTC	CASSFGMTNYGYTF
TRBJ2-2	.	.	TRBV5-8	TGTGCCAGCAGCCCGACTTATGGGGGCTGGACCGGGGAGCTGTTTTTT	CASSPTYGGWTGELFF
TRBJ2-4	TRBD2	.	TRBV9	TGTGCCAGCAGCGTAGGGCTGAGACTAGCGGGTGGGGACATTCAGTACTTC	CASSVGLRLAGGDIQYF
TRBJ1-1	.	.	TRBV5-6	TGTGCCAGCAGCTTTTCCTTGGAAGTAGCTTTCTTT	CASSFSLEVAFF
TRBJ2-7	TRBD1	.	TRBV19	TGTGCCAGTAGTACCGGGGGGCGACAGGGGGATATCTACGAGCAGTACTTC	CASSTGGRQGDIYEQYF
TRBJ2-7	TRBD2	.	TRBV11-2	TGTGCCAGCAGCTTAGACCGGACTAGCGGGATTCACGGGCAGTACTTC	CASSLDRTSGIHGQYF